The T cell receptor (beta chain) under discussion was sequenced for a study of blood T cell repertoires in COVID-19. Clones were read by immunoSEQ multiplex PCR, and TCRdb kept only the in-frame ones, dropping some. The sample has some 97,000 clones, 88% seen once. The V and J ends lost 6 bases and 3 bases respectively, with 14 bases between them. This CDR3 is 14 amino acids long. The V gene's germline CDR1 is MRHNA and CDR2 SNTAGT. The rearrangement uses TRBV6-4 and TRBJ2-5, with D possibly being TRBD2 (6 bases). The sample consisted of peripheral blood. This TCR came from a woman aged 55-70 years with acute or convalescent COVID-19. The DNA for the CDR3 is TGTGCCAGCAGCCTTGGAGGGGCAGAAGAGACCCAGTACTTC. Translating it yields CASSLGGAEETQYF.